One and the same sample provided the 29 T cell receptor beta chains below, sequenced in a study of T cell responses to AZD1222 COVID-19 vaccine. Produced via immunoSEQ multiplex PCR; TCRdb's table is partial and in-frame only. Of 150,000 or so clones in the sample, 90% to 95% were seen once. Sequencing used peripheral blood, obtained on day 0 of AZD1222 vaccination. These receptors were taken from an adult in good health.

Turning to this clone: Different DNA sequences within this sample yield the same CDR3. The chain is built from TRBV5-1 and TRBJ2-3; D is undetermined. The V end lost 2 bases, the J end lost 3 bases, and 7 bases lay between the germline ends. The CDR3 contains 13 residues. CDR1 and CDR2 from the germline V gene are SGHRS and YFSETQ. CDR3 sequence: CASSLGGTDTQYF. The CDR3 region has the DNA TGCGCCAGCAGCTTAGGCGGAACAGATACGCAGTATTTT.

Here the CDR3 reads CASSLTFRRDREWNEQFF. The DNA of the CDR3 is TGTGCCAGCAGCTTAACGTTTCGCCGGGACAGGGAGTGGAATGAGCAGTTCTTC. The chain has TRBV7-3 and TRBJ2-1, with TRBD1 identical over 9 bases. Germline loops: CDR1 SGHTA, CDR2 FQGTGA. Losses at the gene ends were 0 bases for V and 7 bases for J; bases not matched to a gene: 13. CDR3 length: 18 residues.

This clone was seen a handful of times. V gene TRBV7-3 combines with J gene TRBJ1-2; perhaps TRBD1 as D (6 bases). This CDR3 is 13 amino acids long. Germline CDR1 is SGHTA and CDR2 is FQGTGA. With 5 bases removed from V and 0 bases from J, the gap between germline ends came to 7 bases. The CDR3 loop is CASSRDTNYGYTF. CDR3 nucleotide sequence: TGTGCCAGCAGCCGGGACACTAACTATGGCTACACCTTC.

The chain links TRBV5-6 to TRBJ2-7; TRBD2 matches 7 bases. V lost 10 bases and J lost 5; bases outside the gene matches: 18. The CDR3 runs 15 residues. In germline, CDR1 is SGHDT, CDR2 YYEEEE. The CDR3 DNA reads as TGTGCCCCTGTGTGGGGGGGTTTAAGACACGACGAGCAGTACTTC. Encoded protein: CAPVWGGLRHDEQYF.

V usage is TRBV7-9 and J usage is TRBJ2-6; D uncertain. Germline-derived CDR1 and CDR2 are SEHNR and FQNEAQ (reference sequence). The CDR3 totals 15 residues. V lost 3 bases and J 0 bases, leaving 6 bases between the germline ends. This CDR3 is CASSFLSSGANVLTF. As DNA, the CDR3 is TGTGCCAGCAGCTTCTTAAGCTCTGGGGCCAACGTCCTGACTTTC.

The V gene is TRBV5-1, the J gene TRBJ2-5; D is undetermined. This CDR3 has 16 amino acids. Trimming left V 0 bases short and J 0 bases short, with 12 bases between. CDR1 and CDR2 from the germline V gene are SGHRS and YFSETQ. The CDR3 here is CASSLEVVGYQETQYF. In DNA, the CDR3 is TGCGCCAGCAGCTTGGAGGTGGTGGGGTACCAAGAGACCCAGTACTTC.

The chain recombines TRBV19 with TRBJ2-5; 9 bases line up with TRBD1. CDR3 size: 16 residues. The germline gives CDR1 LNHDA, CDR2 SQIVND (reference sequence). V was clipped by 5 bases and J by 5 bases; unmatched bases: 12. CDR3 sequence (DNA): TGTGCCAGTAGTTCCCGACAGGGGGGTCGTCGGGAGACCCAGTACTTC. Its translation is CASSSRQGGRRETQYF.

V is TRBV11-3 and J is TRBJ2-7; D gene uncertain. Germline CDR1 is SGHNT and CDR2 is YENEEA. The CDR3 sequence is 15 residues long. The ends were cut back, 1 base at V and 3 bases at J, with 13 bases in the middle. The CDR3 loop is CASSLGSSPGYEQYF. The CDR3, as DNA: TGTGCCAGCAGCTTAGGCTCGAGTCCTGGCTACGAGCAGTACTTC.

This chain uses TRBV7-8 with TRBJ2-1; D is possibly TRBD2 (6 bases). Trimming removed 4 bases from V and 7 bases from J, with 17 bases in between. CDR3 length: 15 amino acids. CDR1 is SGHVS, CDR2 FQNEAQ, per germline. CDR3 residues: CASSSSGLAGNEQFF. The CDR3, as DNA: TGTGCCAGCAGCTCCTCAGGCCTGGCGGGGAATGAGCAGTTCTTC.

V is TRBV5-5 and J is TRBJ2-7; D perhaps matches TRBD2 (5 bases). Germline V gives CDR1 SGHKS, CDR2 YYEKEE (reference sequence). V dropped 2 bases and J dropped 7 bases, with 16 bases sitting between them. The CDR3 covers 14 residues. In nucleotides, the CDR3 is TGTGCCAGCAGCTTCCTTGTGACCTCGGGGGAGCAGTACTTC. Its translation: CASSFLVTSGEQYF.

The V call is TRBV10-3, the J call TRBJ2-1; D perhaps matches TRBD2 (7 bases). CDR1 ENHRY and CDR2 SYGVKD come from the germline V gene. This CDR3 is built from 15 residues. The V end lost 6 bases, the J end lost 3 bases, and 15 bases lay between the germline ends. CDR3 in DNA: TGTGCCATCAGGGGCGGGGGCTCGGGCTACAATGAGCAGTTCTTC. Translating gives CAIRGGGSGYNEQFF.

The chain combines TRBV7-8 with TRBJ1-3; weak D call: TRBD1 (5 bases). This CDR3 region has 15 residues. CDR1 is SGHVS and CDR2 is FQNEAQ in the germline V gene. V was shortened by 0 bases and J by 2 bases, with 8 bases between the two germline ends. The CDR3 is CASSLAGGAGNTIYF. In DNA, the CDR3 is TGTGCCAGCAGCTTAGCGGGGGGGGCTGGAAACACCATATATTTT.

DNA for the CDR3: TGTGCCAGCAGCGCTAGGGCTAGAAACAGTAATTCACCCCTCCACTTT. Amino acids: CASSARARNSNSPLHF. The V gene is TRBV7-8, the J gene TRBJ1-6; D ambiguous. V lost 5 bases to trimming and J lost 6 bases, with 17 bases between them. The germline V gene has CDR1 SGHVS and CDR2 FQNEAQ. The CDR3 has 16 residues.

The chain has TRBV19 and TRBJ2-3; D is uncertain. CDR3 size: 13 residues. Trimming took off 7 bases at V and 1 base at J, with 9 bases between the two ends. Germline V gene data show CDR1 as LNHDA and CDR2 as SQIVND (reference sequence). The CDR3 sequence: CASTPSRTDTQYF. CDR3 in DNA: TGTGCCAGTACCCCCTCACGCACAGATACGCAGTATTTT.

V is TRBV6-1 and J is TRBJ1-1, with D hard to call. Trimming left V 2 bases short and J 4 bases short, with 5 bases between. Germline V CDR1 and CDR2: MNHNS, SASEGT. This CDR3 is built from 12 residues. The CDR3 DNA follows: TGTGCCAGCAGTGAAACGGGCACTGAAGCTTTCTTT. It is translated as CASSETGTEAFF.

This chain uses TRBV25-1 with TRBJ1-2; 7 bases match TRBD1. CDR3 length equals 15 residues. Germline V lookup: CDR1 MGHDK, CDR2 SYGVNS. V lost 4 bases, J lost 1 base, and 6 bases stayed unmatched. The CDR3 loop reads CASSGETGINYGYTF. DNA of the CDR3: TGTGCCAGCAGTGGGGAGACAGGGATTAACTATGGCTACACCTTC.

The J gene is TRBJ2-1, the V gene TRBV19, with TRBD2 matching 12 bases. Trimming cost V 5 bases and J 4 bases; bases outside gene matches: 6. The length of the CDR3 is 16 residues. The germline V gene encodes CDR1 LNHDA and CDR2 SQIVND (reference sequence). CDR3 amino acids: CASSSLTSGGYNEQFF. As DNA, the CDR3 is TGTGCCAGTAGTTCCCTGACTAGCGGGGGTTACAATGAGCAGTTCTTC. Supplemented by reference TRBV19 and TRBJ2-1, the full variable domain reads DGGITQSPKYLFRKEGQNVTLSCEQNLNHDAMYWYRQDPGQGLRLIYYSQIVNDFQKGDIAEGYSVSREKKESFPLTVTSAQKNPTAFYLCASSSLTSGGYNEQFFGPGTRLTVL.

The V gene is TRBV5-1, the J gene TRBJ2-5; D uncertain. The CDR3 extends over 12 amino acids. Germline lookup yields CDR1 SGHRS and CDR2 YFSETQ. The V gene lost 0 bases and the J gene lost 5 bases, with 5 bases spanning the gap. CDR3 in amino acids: CASSLGVETQYF. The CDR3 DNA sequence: TGCGCCAGCAGCTTGGGGGTTGAGACCCAGTACTTC.

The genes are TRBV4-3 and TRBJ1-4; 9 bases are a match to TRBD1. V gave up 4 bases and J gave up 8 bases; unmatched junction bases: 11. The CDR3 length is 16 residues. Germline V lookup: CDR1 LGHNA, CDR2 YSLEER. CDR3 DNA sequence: TGCGCCAGCAGCCCAAACTCGGGACAGGGATGGGAAAAACTGTTTTTT. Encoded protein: CASSPNSGQGWEKLFF.

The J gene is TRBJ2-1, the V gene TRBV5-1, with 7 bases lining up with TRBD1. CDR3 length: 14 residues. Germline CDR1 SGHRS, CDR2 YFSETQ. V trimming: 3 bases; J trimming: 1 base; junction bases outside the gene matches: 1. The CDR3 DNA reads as TGCGCCAGCAGCTGGGGACAGTCCTACAATGAGCAGTTCTTC. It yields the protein CASSWGQSYNEQFF.

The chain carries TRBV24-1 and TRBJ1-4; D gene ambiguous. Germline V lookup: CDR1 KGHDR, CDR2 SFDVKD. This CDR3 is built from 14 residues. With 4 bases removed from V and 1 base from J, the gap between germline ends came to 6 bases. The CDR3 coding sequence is TGTGCCACCAGTGACCCTGGAACTAATGAAAAACTGTTTTTT. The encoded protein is CATSDPGTNEKLFF.

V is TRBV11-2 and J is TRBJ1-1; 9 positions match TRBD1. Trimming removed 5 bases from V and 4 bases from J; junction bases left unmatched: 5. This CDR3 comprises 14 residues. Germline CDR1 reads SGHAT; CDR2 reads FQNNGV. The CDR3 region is CASSTQGAGTEAFF. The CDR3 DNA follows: TGTGCCAGCAGCACACAGGGGGCGGGCACTGAAGCTTTCTTT.

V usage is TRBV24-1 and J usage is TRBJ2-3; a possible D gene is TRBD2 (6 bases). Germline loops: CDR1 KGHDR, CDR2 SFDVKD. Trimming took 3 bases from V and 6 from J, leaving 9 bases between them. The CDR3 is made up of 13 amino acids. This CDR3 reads CATSDRGADTQYF. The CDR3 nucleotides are TGTGCCACCAGTGATCGCGGGGCGGATACGCAGTATTTT.

The CDR3 nucleotides read TGTGCCAGCTCACCAGGGGGGGCAAACTACGAGCAGTACTTC. Protein sequence: CASSPGGANYEQYF. This sequence joins TRBV18 and TRBJ2-7; D perhaps matches TRBD2 (7 bases). V lost 2 bases and J 3 bases, leaving 11 bases between the germline ends. CDR1 is KGHSH, CDR2 LQKENI, per germline. This CDR3 spans 14 amino acids.

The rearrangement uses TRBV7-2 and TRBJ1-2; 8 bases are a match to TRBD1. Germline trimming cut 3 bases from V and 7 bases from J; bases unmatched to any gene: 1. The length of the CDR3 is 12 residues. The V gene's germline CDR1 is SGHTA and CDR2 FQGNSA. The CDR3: CASSFDRGGYTF. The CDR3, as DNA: TGTGCCAGCAGCTTTGACAGGGGTGGCTACACCTTC.

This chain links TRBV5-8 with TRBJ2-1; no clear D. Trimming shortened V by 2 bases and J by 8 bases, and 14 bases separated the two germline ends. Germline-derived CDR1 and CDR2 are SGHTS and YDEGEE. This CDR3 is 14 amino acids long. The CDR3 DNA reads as TGTGCCAGCAGCTTTTCAGACCTACCCCATGAGCAGTTCTTC. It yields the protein CASSFSDLPHEQFF.

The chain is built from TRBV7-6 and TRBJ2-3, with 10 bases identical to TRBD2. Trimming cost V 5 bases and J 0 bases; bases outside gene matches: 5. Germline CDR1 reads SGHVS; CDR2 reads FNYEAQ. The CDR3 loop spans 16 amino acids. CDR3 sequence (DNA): TGTGCCAGCAGCCCACGGACTAGCGGTAGCACAGATACGCAGTATTTT. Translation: CASSPRTSGSTDTQYF. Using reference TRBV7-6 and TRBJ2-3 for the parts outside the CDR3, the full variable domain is GAGVSQSPRYKVTKRGQDVALRCDPISGHVSLYWYRQALGQGPEFLTYFNYEAQQDKSGLPNDRFSAERPEGSISTLTIQRTEQRDSAMYRCASSPRTSGSTDTQYFGPGTRLTVL.

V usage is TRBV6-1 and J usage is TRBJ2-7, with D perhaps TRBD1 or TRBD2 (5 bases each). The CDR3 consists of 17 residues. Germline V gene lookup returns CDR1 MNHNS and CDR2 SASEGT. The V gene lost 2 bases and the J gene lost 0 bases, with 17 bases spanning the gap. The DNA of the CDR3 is TGTGCCAGCAGTGAACGACGGGGACCGGGCAGCTCCTACGAGCAGTACTTC. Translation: CASSERRGPGSSYEQYF.

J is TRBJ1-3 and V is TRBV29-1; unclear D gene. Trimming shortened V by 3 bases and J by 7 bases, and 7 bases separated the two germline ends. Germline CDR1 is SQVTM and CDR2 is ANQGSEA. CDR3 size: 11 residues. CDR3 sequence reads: CSVERENTIYF. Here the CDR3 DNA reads TGCAGCGTTGAGAGGGAGAACACCATATATTTT.